These 6 T cell receptor beta chains originate from one sample sequenced in a study of blood T cell repertoires in COVID-19. Here immunoSEQ multiplex PCR was the method, and the copy in TCRdb shows in-frame clones only, minus some. The data hold about 94,000 clones, with 80% observed a single time. What was sequenced was peripheral blood. Receptors originate from a woman aged 80 or over with acute or convalescent COVID-19.

J is TRBJ1-1 and V is TRBV7-9, with TRBD1 matching over 8 bases. From germline, CDR1 is SEHNR and CDR2 FQNEAQ (reference sequence). This CDR3 has 14 amino acids. V gave up 5 bases and J gave up 1 base; unmatched junction bases: 3. CDR3 in amino acids: CASSVGQGNTEAFF. CDR3 DNA: TGTGCCAGCAGCGTAGGACAGGGGAACACTGAAGCTTTCTTT. The full variable domain, in which reference TRBV7-9 and TRBJ1-1 provide the parts outside the CDR3, is DTGVSQNPRHKITKRGQNVTFRCDPISEHNRLYWYRQTLGQGPEFLTYFQNEAQLEKSRLLSDRFSAERPKGSFSTLEIQRTEQGDSAMYLCASSVGQGNTEAFFGQGTRLTVV.

The genes are TRBV25-1 and TRBJ2-1; TRBD2 matches at 8 bases. The germline gives CDR1 MGHDK, CDR2 SYGVNS. V gave up 10 bases and J gave up 4 bases; unmatched junction bases: 15. There are 16 residues in the CDR3. CDR3 protein: CATTEVGGASYNEQFF. In DNA, the CDR3 is TGTGCCACTACCGAGGTCGGGGGGGCATCATACAATGAGCAGTTCTTC. Using reference TRBV25-1 and TRBJ2-1 for the parts outside the CDR3, the full variable domain is EADIYQTPRYLVIGTGKKITLECSQTMGHDKMYWYQQDPGMELHLIHYSYGVNSTEKGDLSSESTVSRIRTEHFPLTLESARPSHTSQYLCATTEVGGASYNEQFFGPGTRLTVL.

This clone was counted a few times. J is TRBJ1-2 and V is TRBV6-6; TRBD1 matches at 9 bases. V lost 5 bases, J lost 8 bases, and 6 bases stayed unmatched. Germline V CDR1 and CDR2: MNHNY, SVGAGI (reference sequence). The CDR3 runs 13 residues. CDR3 DNA: TGTGCCAGCAGTCCCGGGACAGGGATGGGCTACACCTTC. Protein product: CASSPGTGMGYTF.

The chain employs TRBV29-1 and TRBJ1-6; 7 bases are shared with TRBD1. Trimming at V came to 4 bases and at J to 0 bases, leaving 3 bases not matched to a gene. Germline lookup yields CDR1 SQVTM and CDR2 ANQGSEA. The CDR3 has 15 amino acids. The CDR3 DNA reads as TGCAGCGTTGCCCAGGGGGACTCCTATAATTCACCCCTCCACTTT. It codes for CSVAQGDSYNSPLHF.

The V call is TRBV18, the J call TRBJ2-2; 14 bases map to TRBD2. The CDR3 runs 17 residues. J gave up 5 bases and V 4 bases, and 6 bases lay outside the gene matches. Looked up from germline, CDR1 is KGHSH and CDR2 is LQKENI. CDR3 in amino acids: CASSRTSGGPWTGELFF. The CDR3 DNA reads as TGTGCCAGCTCACGGACTAGCGGGGGGCCATGGACCGGGGAGCTGTTTTTT.

The chain recombines TRBV5-4 with TRBJ1-4; perhaps TRBD1 as D (6 bases). The length of the CDR3 is 13 residues. V was pared by 2 bases and J by 4 bases, with 6 bases between. Germline CDR1 and CDR2: SGHNT and YYREEE (reference sequence). In DNA form, the CDR3 reads TGTGCCAGCAGCTTACAGGGTAATGAAAAACTGTTTTTT. Translating gives CASSLQGNEKLFF.